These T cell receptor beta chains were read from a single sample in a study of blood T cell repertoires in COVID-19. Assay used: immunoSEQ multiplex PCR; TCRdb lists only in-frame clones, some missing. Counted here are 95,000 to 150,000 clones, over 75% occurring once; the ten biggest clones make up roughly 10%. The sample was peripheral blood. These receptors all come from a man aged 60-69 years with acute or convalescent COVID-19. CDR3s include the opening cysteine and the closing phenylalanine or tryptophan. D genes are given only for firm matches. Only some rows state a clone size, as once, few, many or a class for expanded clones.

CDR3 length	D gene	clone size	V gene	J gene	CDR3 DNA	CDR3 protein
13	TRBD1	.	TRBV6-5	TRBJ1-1	TGTGCCACCTTGCCGACAGGGTACACTGAAGCTTTCTTT	CATLPTGYTEAFF
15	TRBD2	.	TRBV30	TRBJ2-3	TGTGCCTGGAGTTACCTACTAGCGGGGACAGATACGCAGTATTTT	CAWSYLLAGTDTQYF
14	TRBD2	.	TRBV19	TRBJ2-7	TGTGCCAGTAGTTCAGCGGGGGGCTCCTACGAGCAGTACTTC	CASSSAGGSYEQYF
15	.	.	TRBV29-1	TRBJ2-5	TGCAGCGCGGGCTTTCTTATGGGGGCGGTTGAGACCCAGTACTTC	CSAGFLMGAVETQYF
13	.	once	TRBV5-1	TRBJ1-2	TGCGCCAGCAGCTTCACGAGGGATGTTGGCTACACCTTC	CASSFTRDVGYTF
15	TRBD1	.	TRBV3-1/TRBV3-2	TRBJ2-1	TGTGCCAGCAGCCAAGTGGGGACAGGGGCCAATGAGCAGTTCTTC	CASSQVGTGANEQFF
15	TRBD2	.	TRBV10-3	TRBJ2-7	TGTGCCATCAGTGACGAAACTAGCGGGGCCTACGAGCAGTACTTC	CAISDETSGAYEQYF
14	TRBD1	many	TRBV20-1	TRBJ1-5	TGCAGTGCTAGTAGACAGGGGGTAGGGCAGCCCCAGCATTTT	CSASRQGVGQPQHF
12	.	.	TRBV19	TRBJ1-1	TGTGCCAGTAGTATCGGGGGGCTTGAAGCTTTCTTT	CASSIGGLEAFF
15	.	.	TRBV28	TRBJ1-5	TGTGCCAGCAGTTCCGTCCAGGGGTTCCGTCAGCCCCAGCATTTT	CASSSVQGFRQPQHF
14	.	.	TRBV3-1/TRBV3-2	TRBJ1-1	TGTGCCAGCACCATAGGGAGGGGGGTCACTGAAGCTTTCTTT	CASTIGRGVTEAFF
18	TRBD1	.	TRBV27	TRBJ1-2	TGTGCCAGCAGCCCCCGAACAGGGGGGTACGGTGATAGCTATGGCTACACCTTC	CASSPRTGGYGDSYGYTF
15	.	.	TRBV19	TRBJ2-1	TGTGCCAGTAGTATTATGGCATCCTCCTACAATGAGCAGTTCTTC	CASSIMASSYNEQFF
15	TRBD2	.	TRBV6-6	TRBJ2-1	TGTGCCAGCAGTTCTCCCGGACTAGCGGTGAATGAGCAGTTCTTC	CASSSPGLAVNEQFF
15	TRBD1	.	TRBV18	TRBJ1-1	TGTGCCAGCTCCCCACGACAGGGGGCGGACACTGAAGCTTTCTTT	CASSPRQGADTEAFF